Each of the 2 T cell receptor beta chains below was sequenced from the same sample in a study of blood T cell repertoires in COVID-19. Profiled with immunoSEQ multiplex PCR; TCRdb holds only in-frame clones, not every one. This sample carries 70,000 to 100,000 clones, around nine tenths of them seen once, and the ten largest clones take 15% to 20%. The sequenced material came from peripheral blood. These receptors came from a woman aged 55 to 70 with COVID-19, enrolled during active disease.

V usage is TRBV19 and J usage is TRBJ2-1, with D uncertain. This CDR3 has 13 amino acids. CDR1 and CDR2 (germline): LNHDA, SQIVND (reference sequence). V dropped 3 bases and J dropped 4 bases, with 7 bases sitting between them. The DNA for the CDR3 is TGTGCCAGTAGTATTTTTCAGTACAATGAGCAGTTCTTC. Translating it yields CASSIFQYNEQFF. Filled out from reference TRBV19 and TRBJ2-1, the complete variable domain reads DGGITQSPKYLFRKEGQNVTLSCEQNLNHDAMYWYRQDPGQGLRLIYYSQIVNDFQKGDIAEGYSVSREKKESFPLTVTSAQKNPTAFYLCASSIFQYNEQFFGPGTRLTVL.

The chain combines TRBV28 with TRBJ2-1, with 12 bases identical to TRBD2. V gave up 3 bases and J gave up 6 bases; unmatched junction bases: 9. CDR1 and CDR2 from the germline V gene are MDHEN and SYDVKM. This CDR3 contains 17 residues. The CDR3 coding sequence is TGTGCCAGCAGTTTCCCGACTAGCGGGGGTACCGGCAATGAGCAGTTCTTC. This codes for CASSFPTSGGTGNEQFF.